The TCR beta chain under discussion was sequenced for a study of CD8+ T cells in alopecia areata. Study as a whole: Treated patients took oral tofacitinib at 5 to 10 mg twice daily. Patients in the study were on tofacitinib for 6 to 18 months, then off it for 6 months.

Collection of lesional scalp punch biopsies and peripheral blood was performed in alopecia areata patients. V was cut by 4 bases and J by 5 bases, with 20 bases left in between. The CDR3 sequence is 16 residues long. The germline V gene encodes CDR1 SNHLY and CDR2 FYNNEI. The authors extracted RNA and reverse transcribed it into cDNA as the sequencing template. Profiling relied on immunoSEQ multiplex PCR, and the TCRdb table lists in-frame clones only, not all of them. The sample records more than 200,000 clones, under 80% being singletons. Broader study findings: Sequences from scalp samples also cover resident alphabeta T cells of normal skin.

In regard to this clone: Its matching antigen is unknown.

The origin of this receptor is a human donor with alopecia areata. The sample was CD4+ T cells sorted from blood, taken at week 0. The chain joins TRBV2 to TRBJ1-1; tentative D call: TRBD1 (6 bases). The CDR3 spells CASSGEAGEGLTEAFF. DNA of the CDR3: TGTGCCAGCAGTGGCGAGGCAGGGGAAGGATTGACTGAAGCTTTCTTT.